The 18 T cell receptor beta chains given below trace back to one sample, sequenced in a study of cytomegalovirus exposure and HLA in healthy donors. The PCR made use of 60 Vbeta and 13 Jbeta primers. Libraries were prepared by immunoSEQ multiplex PCR; TCRdb keeps only in-frame clonotypes and omits some of them. The repertoire holds 85,000 to 130,000 clones, 60% to 75% seen once, with around 2.6% in the top ten. Specimen: PBMCs. These receptors all stem from a male donor in good health and CMV-seropositive.

V gene TRBV20-1 combines with J gene TRBJ1-6; no clear D gene. The CDR3 extends over 10 amino acids. Germline V gene data show CDR1 as DFQATT and CDR2 as SNEGSKA (reference sequence). V dropped 3 bases and J dropped 15 bases, with 9 bases sitting between them. CDR3 protein: CSASTGNLHF. The CDR3 bases are TGCAGTGCTAGTACTGGTAACCTCCACTTT.

J is TRBJ1-4 and V is TRBV30; D ambiguous. The V and J ends lost 8 bases and 4 bases respectively, with 8 bases between them. The CDR3 spans 11 residues. Germline V gene data show CDR1 as GTSNPN and CDR2 as SVGIG (reference sequence). The CDR3 reads CARSLNEKLFF. CDR3 in DNA: TGTGCCCGTAGTCTTAATGAAAAACTGTTTTTT.

J is TRBJ1-1 and V is TRBV30; unclear D gene. CDR1 is GTSNPN, CDR2 SVGIG, per germline (reference sequence). Trimming cost V 4 bases and J 0 bases, with 6 bases left between them. This CDR3 region has 12 residues. Here the CDR3 DNA reads TGTGCCTGGATTAAGCTGAACACTGAAGCTTTCTTT. This translates into CAWIKLNTEAFF.

The chain couples TRBV29-1 to TRBJ2-4, with 8 bases that match TRBD2. Germline trimming cut 5 bases from V and 2 bases from J; bases unmatched to any gene: 8. Per germline, CDR1 SQVTM and CDR2 ANQGSEA. The CDR3 runs 15 residues. The CDR3 spells CSVQTGGGTKNIQYF. The CDR3 region has the DNA TGCAGCGTTCAAACGGGGGGGGGTACCAAAAACATTCAGTACTTC.

CDR3 in DNA: TGCGCCAGCAGTGATGAATGGCAGAAACGTGAAGCTTTCTTT. Residues: CASSDEWQKREAFF. This sequence joins TRBV10-2 and TRBJ1-1, with D uncertain. This CDR3 region has 14 residues. Between the trimmed V and J ends, which lost 3 bases and 7 bases, there was a span of 15 bases. Germline CDR1 reads WSHSY; CDR2 reads SAAADI.

The gene calls are TRBV7-2 and TRBJ2-2, with D possibly being TRBD2 (7 bases). Germline-derived CDR1 and CDR2 are SGHTA and FQGNSA. The length of the CDR3 is 16 residues. V lost 2 bases to trimming and J lost 2 bases, with 12 bases between them. The CDR3 protein is CASSLIAGANTGELFF. DNA for the CDR3: TGTGCCAGCAGCTTAATTGCGGGGGCCAACACCGGGGAGCTGTTTTTT.

This chain uses TRBV28 with TRBJ1-1; D remains ambiguous. The CDR3 consists of 12 residues. V lost 8 bases and J lost 1, with 8 bases in between. From germline, CDR1 is MDHEN and CDR2 SYDVKM. The CDR3 DNA is TGTGCCAGCCTGGGAGAGAACACTGAAGCTTTCTTT. Its translation is CASLGENTEAFF.

V usage is TRBV4-1 and J usage is TRBJ2-7; 9 bases fit TRBD2. The ends lost 1 base at V and 3 bases at J; junction bases unmatched: 4. Germline V gene data show CDR1 as MGHRA and CDR2 as YSYEKL. The CDR3 covers 15 residues. The CDR3: CASSQGLADDYEQYF. The CDR3 DNA is TGCGCCAGCAGCCAAGGACTAGCGGACGACTACGAGCAGTACTTC.

This sequence joins TRBV4-3 and TRBJ2-2; the D gene is possibly TRBD1 (6 bases). This CDR3 contains 16 residues. The germline V gene has CDR1 LGHNA and CDR2 YSLEER. The V end was cut by 4 bases, the J end by 8 bases, with 20 bases between. The CDR3 nucleotides read TGCGCCAGCAGCCGCGGACAGCCTCTAGTTCCGGGGGAGCTGTTTTTT. Translation gives CASSRGQPLVPGELFF.

This clone came up once. The chain combines TRBV7-9 with TRBJ1-4, with a weak D call TRBD1 (5 bases). Trimming pared 5 bases from V and 7 bases from J, leaving 17 bases between. CDR1 and CDR2 from the germline V gene are SEHNR and FQNEAQ (reference sequence). This CDR3 is built from 15 residues. The CDR3 DNA follows: TGTGCCAGCAGCGATACAAGGGGAAAAAGTGAAAAACTGTTTTTT. This gives the protein CASSDTRGKSEKLFF.

V is TRBV7-9 and J is TRBJ1-3; D is unresolved. Trimming cost V 3 bases and J 0 bases, with 9 bases left between them. Germline CDR1 reads SEHNR; CDR2 reads FQNEAQ (reference sequence). The CDR3 runs to 15 residues. The CDR3 spells CASSFGSRSGNTIYF. The CDR3 DNA reads as TGTGCCAGCAGCTTCGGGTCCCGCTCTGGAAACACCATATATTTT.

CDR3 nucleotide sequence: TGTGCCAGCAGCTTTGAGAGGGGGCGACGCGAGCAGTACTTC. This gives the protein CASSFERGRREQYF. The genes are TRBV7-2 and TRBJ2-7; 7 nucleotides line up with TRBD1. Germline CDR1 and CDR2: SGHTA and FQGNSA. The CDR3 has 14 residues. Trimming at V came to 3 bases and at J to 6 bases, leaving 8 bases not matched to a gene.

The chain has TRBV28 and TRBJ1-4; 7 positions agree with TRBD1. V lost 6 bases to trimming and J lost 0 bases; unmatched junction nucleotides: 4. This CDR3 spans 15 amino acids. The germline gives CDR1 MDHEN, CDR2 SYDVKM. The CDR3 sequence is CASSYRGSTNEKLFF. DNA of the CDR3: TGTGCCAGCAGCTACAGGGGTTCAACTAATGAAAAACTGTTTTTT.

CDR3 residues: CATSRDGAAGGADTQYF. CDR3 DNA: TGTGCCACCAGCAGAGACGGCGCCGCCGGCGGCGCAGATACGCAGTATTTT. The chain joins TRBV15 to TRBJ2-3; D not resolved. The CDR3 is 17 amino acids. Trimming removed 0 bases from V and 4 bases from J, with 17 bases in between. Germline CDR1 and CDR2: LNHNV and YYDKDF (reference sequence). The complete variable domain, with remaining parts taken from reference TRBV15 and TRBJ2-3, reads DAMVIQNPRYQVTQFGKPVTLSCSQTLNHNVMYWYQQKSSQAPKLLFHYYDKDFNNEADTPDNFQSRRPNTSFCFLDIRSPGLGDTAMYLCATSRDGAAGGADTQYFGPGTRLTVL.

This chain joins TRBV4-3 and TRBJ1-3; D possibly corresponds to TRBD1 (5 bases). The CDR3 is 15 amino acids. Germline CDR1 LGHNA, CDR2 YSLEER. With 0 bases removed from V and 4 bases from J, the gap between germline ends came to 10 bases. The CDR3 coding sequence is TGCGCCAGCAGCCAAGAATGGACACCCGGAAACACCATATATTTT. Protein product: CASSQEWTPGNTIYF.

The chain uses TRBV5-1 and TRBJ2-2; D not resolved. The length of the CDR3 is 14 residues. Germline V gene data show CDR1 as SGHRS and CDR2 as YFSETQ. V dropped 5 bases and J dropped 5 bases, with 13 bases sitting between them. Written as DNA, the CDR3 is TGCGCCAGCAGTGGTGGCCTCGGGACCGGGGAGCTGTTTTTT. Its protein product is CASSGGLGTGELFF.

The chain uses TRBV18 and TRBJ1-1, with D unclear. V gave up 4 bases and J gave up 4 bases, with 10 bases separating them. This CDR3 spans 13 amino acids. Germline V lookup: CDR1 KGHSH, CDR2 LQKENI. The DNA for the CDR3 is TGTGCCAGCTCACTTGGGAGGAGCACTGAAGCTTTCTTT. Translating gives CASSLGRSTEAFF.

V is TRBV6-1 and J is TRBJ2-3; 8 bases are shared with TRBD2. J was trimmed by 4 bases and V by 4 bases; bases with no gene match: 7. Per germline, CDR1 MNHNS and CDR2 SASEGT. The CDR3 totals 15 residues. The CDR3 DNA is TGTGCCAGCAGTGGTACCGGGAGGGTAGCAGATACGCAGTATTTT. It translates to CASSGTGRVADTQYF.